The T cell receptor beta chain described here comes from a study of monozygotic twins with inflammatory bowel disease. Study outcomes and limitations: IBD patients had lower TCRbeta diversity (inverse Simpson) than healthy co-twins.

Each TCR library consumed 3,000 to 3,500 ng of total RNA. UMIs that had a 6-nucleotide sample barcode were put in using template switching. TCRdb reanalyzed the 5' RACE reads, giving one entry per CDR3 protein sequence and no DNA. This table lists more than 100,000 distinct CDR3 sequences. About this clonotype: Its cognate antigen is unknown.

From germline, CDR1 is SGHRS and CDR2 YFSETQ. The CDR3 is 19 amino acids. Sequenced sample: blood. The chain combines TRBV5-1 with TRBJ2-3; the D gene TCRdb calls, TRBD2, cannot be checked with no DNA. The sequence was obtained from a human donor with ulcerative colitis or Crohn's disease, or a healthy co-twin of an affected twin (not recorded which). CDR3 residues: CASSLAFPGTSSRTDTQYF.